This T cell receptor (beta chain) emerged from a study of OX40 agonist ivuxolimab in advanced cancers. For the wider study: Ivuxolimab was a fully human IgG2 agonistic monoclonal antibody targeting the costimulatory receptor OX40 (CD134). Intravenous ivuxolimab was administered to patients every 2 weeks at six dose levels: 0.01, 0.1, 0.3, 1.5, 3 and 10 mg/kg. Of the roughly 51 patients in dose escalation, around 20 had hepatocellular carcinoma, around 15 had melanoma, 9 had renal cell carcinoma and 9 had head and neck cancer. A male proportion of 82.7% and a mean age of roughly 58 years, ranging from roughly 23 to 90, were recorded for the dose-escalation cohort. Patients were allowed to have had prior anti-PD-1, anti-PD-L1 or anti-CTLA-4 therapy, and roughly 40% of the dose-escalation patients had previously received checkpoint inhibitors. Partial responses occurred in three dose-escalation patients: two with cutaneous melanoma and one with hepatocellular carcinoma. Peripheral TCRbeta sequencing was intended to test whether TCR sequence diversity was altered and clonal T-cell expansion was caused by ivuxolimab. The paper describes the monotherapy dose-escalation part (N of about 52 patients) of the phase I trial of ivuxolimab. The research as a whole found: At doses from 0.1 to 3.0 mg/kg, clonal expansion was seen in both CD4+ and CD8+ blood T cells between baseline and week 6. After ivuxolimab, CD8+ T cells had more expanded clones than CD4+ T cells on average. The antigen specificity of the clonally expanded peripheral T cells was not determined. Low levels of normalized T-cell clonal expansion were also seen in some patients who did not respond. Partial responders in the 0.1-3.0 mg/kg groups had among the lowest normalized peripheral clonal expansion, especially among CD8+ T cells.

The trial excluded patients who had a history of autoimmune disease or were on systemic immunosuppression. Peripheral blood for TCR sequencing was collected from all dose cohorts at baseline, on cycle 4 day 1, and on cycle 7 day 1. Samples were obtained from an open-label, multicenter, first-in-human phase I dose-escalation trial of ivuxolimab. Adults with locally advanced or metastatic melanoma, renal cell, hepatocellular, or head and neck squamous cell carcinoma were enrolled in the trial. Before TCR sequencing, CD4+ and CD8+ T cells were separately sorted from peripheral blood. For sequencing of the TCRbeta CDR3 region, genomic DNA was extracted from the sorted cells. The immunoSEQ Assay was used to sequence the TCRbeta CDR3 regions. Entries here come from immuneACCESS through TCRdb and include only in-frame sequences with V and J called. Some clones fail to appear in such tables; in the studies checked, an unresolved V gene covers under half of the shortfall, and the cause of the remainder is unknown. The sample table lists approximately 37,000 clones, nearly 75% of them with a count of one. In total, the top ten clones hold approximately 19% of the sample.

This clone was recorded a few times. Its antigen is currently not known. Base qualities are not recorded, but no much larger clone differs from it by a single base. Other DNA variants within this sample encode the same CDR3. Sequenced here: CD4+ or CD8+ T cells sorted from blood, sampled in a trial of the OX40 agonist ivuxolimab. This receptor was taken from an adult with an advanced solid tumor such as melanoma, head and neck, liver or kidney cancer.

The DNA sequence is as follows: TGTGCCAGCAGTTTATTTCGGGGCACTGAAGCTTTCTTT. Its translation is CASSLFRGTEAFF. Recombination joined TRBV27 with TRBJ1-1; the D gene remains uncertain. Taken from cysteine to phenylalanine, the CDR3 has 13 residues. The read is trimmed to its CDR3 DNA, 39 bases read in frame from base 1. V is shortened by 1 base, J by 4 bases, and the region joining them spans 7 bases. CDR1 and CDR2 (MNHEY, SMNVEV) derive from the germline V gene (reference sequence).